The sequence of this T cell receptor beta chain was determined in a study of regulatory T cells in long-lasting Graves disease (dated by TCRdb to the early 2020s). For the study in its entirety: Persistent Graves' disease meant more than 5 years of antithyroid drug treatment with TSH receptor autoantibodies that stayed positive. A total of about 35 samples underwent TCR sequencing, from some 13 patients with persistent Graves' disease and approximately 20 patients with newly diagnosed Graves' disease. The study was registered as a clinical trial and conducted in China. In the clinical cohort, patients with persistent Graves' disease had used antithyroid drugs for an average of about 9.3 years. Peripheral blood TCR sequencing and RNA sequencing compared persistent Graves' disease patients with newly diagnosed Graves' disease patients. General findings and caveats noted by the study authors: Only peripheral blood was studied, because thyroid tissue, the primary lesion, was inaccessible. Persistent Graves' disease patients showed lower TCR Shannon entropy and fewer highly expanded clones than newly diagnosed patients, suggesting clonal expansion. The authors acknowledged the small sample size as a limitation that may reduce accuracy. Sequencing and analysis were limited to the TCR beta chain. TRBV28, TRBJ1-2 and TRBJ2-5 were preferentially used in persistent disease, while TRBV20-1 and TRBJ2-1 were favored in newly diagnosed disease. Patients with persistent disease shared more public clonotypes (under 3,000) than newly diagnosed patients did (more than 900).

The library was produced with multiplex PCR. Sequenced on an Illumina HiSeq 4000. To build TCR beta libraries, CDR3 regions were amplified by Arm-PCR using iRepertoire HTBI primers. PCR products were gel purified before sequencing. The study's processing was this. Gene usage analysis of CDR3 amino acid clonotypes relied on the 60 or so TRBV and around 14 TRBJ segments identified across samples. COPE and FqMerger were used to merge the filtered high-quality paired reads into contigs. Contigs were aligned with BLAST to IMGT TRBV, TRBD and TRBJ reference genes, and CDR3 was defined per IMGT. Highly expanded clones were defined as clonotypes with a frequency above 0.1%. Repertoire diversity was measured by Shannon entropy, and V-J evenness by the Gini coefficient. Clonotypes shared by more than one individual were considered public. TCRdb reworked the public reads: Q25 trimming with fastp, MiXCR clone assembly, productive beta chains retained. Every entry covers one CDR3 protein and lists the most common genes and DNA from its rows. The V and J calls reflect TCRdb's pipeline rather than the authors' work. The table for this sample lists under 500,000 distinct CDR3 sequences; around 20% of them were counted only once. The ten largest account for under 25% of the sample.

This clonotype showed up just a few times. This clone's antigen is unknown. Per-nucleotide qualities are absent, and no much larger clonotype sits a single base away. The label giving this sample's time point can be read as: persistent/refractory GD, antithyroid drugs over 5 years with positive TRAb. For both TCR sequencing and RNA sequencing, RNA was extracted from PBMCs in TRIzol. The diagnosis of Graves' disease was made according to American Thyroid Association guidelines. Patients were recruited from an endocrinology department in Xi'an, China. Each patient gave 7.5 to 10 milliliters of peripheral blood, collected in an EDTA anticoagulant tube. Ficoll Paque Plus density gradient separation was used to isolate PBMCs, and no additional T cell sorting was done. An Agilent 2100 Bioanalyzer and agarose gel were used to assess RNA quality, and a NanoDrop 2000 was used to measure RNA concentration. The trim is 8 bases for V and 4 bases for J, with a gap of 14 bases between the germline ends. The CDR3 spans 12 residues, from the cysteine through the phenylalanine. The retained sequence is limited to the CDR3, 36 bases, with the frame set at the first base. The germline V gene (reference sequence) sets CDR1 to GTSNPN and CDR2 to SVGIG.

This receptor chain uses TRBV30 and TRBJ1-2; a tentative D call is TRBD1 (5 bases match). The origin of this receptor is a female donor with Graves disease. This material consisted of peripheral blood mononuclear cells (PBMCs), taken when the disease was refractory, from a patient treated with antithyroid drugs. Here is the DNA: TGTGCCCGGGGGACGGAGTCCTATGGCTACACCTTC. Its coded protein is CARGTESYGYTF.